The 22 T cell receptor beta chains given below trace back to one sample, sequenced in a study of T cell repertoires in cytomegalovirus infection. A single record per CDR3 protein comes from TCRdb applying MiXCR to the reads. This table has 600,000 to 800,000 distinct CDR3 sequences, about 24% appearing once. Sequencing input: CD8+ T cells from PBMCs. The receptors originated from a human donor in good health (CMV status not recorded). Some clones in this sample may be carry-over from other donors' samples.

The chain couples TRBV7-1 to TRBJ2-7, with no clear D. TRBV7-1 is sorted into the ORF group, with uncertain function. Trimming pared 6 bases from V and 11 bases from J, leaving 17 bases between. The CDR3 spans 12 residues. In nucleotides, the CDR3 is TGTGCCAGCAGTCCCCCCATTCTGGAGAAGTACTTC. Translating gives CASSPPILEKYF.

This clonotype has more than one count but fewer than ten. The chain links TRBV5-6 to TRBJ1-1; D unclear. Per the germline V gene, CDR1 is SGHDT and CDR2 is YYEEEE. The ends were cut back, 6 bases at V and 0 bases at J, with 12 bases in the middle. This CDR3 spans 14 amino acids. This CDR3 reads CASITSLLNTEAFF. CDR3 sequence (DNA): TGTGCCAGCATCACCTCCCTGTTGAACACTGAAGCTTTCTTT.

The sample holds a few counts of this clonotype. The rearrangement uses TRBV14 and TRBJ2-7, with 8 bases aligning to TRBD1. V gave up 0 bases and J gave up 3 bases; unmatched junction bases: 4. Germline V gene sequence: CDR1 SGHDN, CDR2 FVKESK. The CDR3 has 15 residues. CDR3 in amino acids: CASSQEGQGYYEQYF. Written as DNA, the CDR3 is TGTGCCAGCAGCCAAGAAGGACAGGGTTACTACGAGCAGTACTTC.

The chain recombines TRBV20-1 with TRBJ2-7; no reliable D call. CDR1 and CDR2 from the germline V gene are DFQATT and SNEGSKA (reference sequence). V lost 2 bases, J lost 3 bases, and 17 bases lay in between. CDR3 length equals 15 residues. The CDR3 sequence is CSARPAKERNYEQYV. Here the CDR3 DNA reads TGCAGTGCTAGACCTGCTAAGGAGCGAAACTACGAGCAGTACGTC.

The V gene is TRBV6-5, the J gene TRBJ2-5, with D perhaps assigned TRBD1 or TRBD2 (5 bases each). Per germline, CDR1 MNHEY and CDR2 SVGAGI. The CDR3 has 17 amino acids. V lost 2 bases and J lost 1, with 17 bases in between. The CDR3 protein is CASSYLGSLGTQETQYF. CDR3 nucleotide sequence: TGTGCCAGCAGTTACCTCGGCTCCCTGGGGACCCAAGAGACCCAGTACTTC.

The rearrangement uses TRBV10-3 and TRBJ1-2; 7 bases are shared with TRBD1. The CDR3 has 16 amino acids. Germline CDR1 is ENHRY and CDR2 is SYGVKD. Losses at the gene ends were 4 bases for V and 1 base for J; bases not matched to a gene: 9. In nucleotides, the CDR3 is TGTGCCATCAGTGTAACCCGGGACAGATTTAACTATGGCTACACCTTC. Its translation: CAISVTRDRFNYGYTF.

At least ten counts were recorded for this clonotype. The genes are TRBV28 and TRBJ2-6; no reliable D call. Trimming cost V 2 bases and J 8 bases, with 4 bases left between them. The V gene's germline CDR1 is MDHEN and CDR2 SYDVKM. The CDR3 covers 12 residues. CDR3 protein: CASSLMPNVLTF. DNA for the CDR3: TGTGCCAGCAGTTTAATGCCCAACGTCCTGACTTTC.

The chain uses TRBV2 and TRBJ2-1; TRBD1 matches 10 bases. CDR3 length equals 16 residues. Unmatched junction bases numbered 7, after V lost 0 bases and J lost 8 bases. Per the germline V gene, CDR1 is SNHLY and CDR2 is FYNNEI. CDR3 coding DNA: TGTGCCAGCAGTGAAGCGCTACGACAGGGGGCTTATGAGCAGTTCTTC. Protein: CASSEALRQGAYEQFF.

This clonotype was counted only a few times. The chain is built from TRBV29-1 and TRBJ1-4; D perhaps matches TRBD1 (5 bases). This CDR3 has 14 residues. Germline V gene sequence: CDR1 SQVTM, CDR2 ANQGSEA. V dropped 4 bases and J dropped 8 bases, with 17 bases sitting between them. The CDR3 nucleotides are TGCAGCGTTGCAGCCGGGACTGAGGGGGAAAAACTGTTTTTT. This codes for CSVAAGTEGEKLFF.

The chain uses TRBV5-1 and TRBJ2-3; D ambiguous. Germline CDR1 reads SGHRS; CDR2 reads YFSETQ. The CDR3 contains 10 residues. Trimming shortened V by 6 bases and J by 6 bases, and 5 bases separated the two germline ends. DNA of the CDR3: TGCGCCAGCACTGGCGATACGCAGTATTTT. Amino acids: CASTGDTQYF.

This clonotype has ten or more counts. The chain joins TRBV7-8 to TRBJ2-3, with 11 positions matching TRBD2. Germline CDR1 and CDR2: SGHVS and FQNEAQ. V lost 3 bases and J lost 0; bases outside the gene matches: 5. The CDR3 sequence is 17 residues long. The DNA for the CDR3 is TGTGCCAGCAGCTTTCCGACTAGCGGGGAGAGCACAGATACGCAGTATTTT. This codes for CASSFPTSGESTDTQYF. Filled out from reference TRBV7-8 and TRBJ2-3, the complete variable domain reads GAGVSQSPRYKVAKRGQDVALRCDPISGHVSLFWYQQALGQGPEFLTYFQNEAQLDKSGLPSDRFFAERPEGSVSTLKIQRTQQEDSAVYLCASSFPTSGESTDTQYFGPGTRLTVL.

This clonotype was picked up one time. The gene calls are TRBV12-3 or TRBV12-4 and TRBJ2-3; D is unclear. V lost 5 bases and J 4 bases, leaving 7 bases between the germline ends. The CDR3 spans 12 residues. Here the CDR3 reads CASSTLSDTQYF. As DNA, the CDR3 is TGTGCCAGCAGTACCCTATCAGATACGCAGTATTTT.

This clonotype has at least ten counts. The chain recombines TRBV7-9 with TRBJ2-7, with 10 nucleotides matching TRBD2. J was trimmed by 7 bases and V by 2 bases; bases with no gene match: 5. Germline CDR1 is SEHNR and CDR2 is FQNEAQ (reference sequence). The CDR3 is 14 amino acids. DNA of the CDR3: TGTGCCAGCAGCTTAACTAGCGGGGCAGGGGAGCAGTACTTC. This translates into CASSLTSGAGEQYF.

V usage is TRBV4-3 and J usage is TRBJ1-5, with D possibly TRBD1 on 5 matching bases. V was trimmed by 0 bases and J by 2 bases, leaving 14 bases between them. The length of the CDR3 is 17 residues. Germline CDR1 reads LGHNA; CDR2 reads YSLEER. CDR3 in amino acids: CASSQDTPGGGNQPQHF. In DNA, the CDR3 is TGCGCCAGCAGCCAAGACACGCCGGGGGGGGGCAATCAGCCCCAGCATTTT.

This clonotype came up a few times. This CDR3 reads CASRGARSEKLFF. For the CDR3, the DNA is TGTGCCAGCAGGGGGGCGCGCAGTGAAAAACTGTTTTTT. The rearrangement uses TRBV2 and TRBJ1-4; a possible D gene is TRBD1 (6 bases). The germline gives CDR1 SNHLY, CDR2 FYNNEI. This CDR3 contains 13 residues. V lost 6 bases and J 7 bases, leaving 12 bases between the germline ends.

This chain connects TRBV9 to TRBJ2-1; perhaps TRBD1 as D (6 bases). Germline CDR1 SGDLS, CDR2 YYNGEE. The CDR3 covers 16 residues. V dropped 4 bases and J dropped 2 bases, with 16 bases sitting between them. The CDR3 nucleotides are TGTGCCAGCAGCACTCAGACAGGCGGCCCCTACAATGAGCAGTTCTTC. Protein sequence: CASSTQTGGPYNEQFF.

The rearrangement links TRBV7-2 to TRBJ2-2; 8 positions agree with TRBD2. This CDR3 is 17 amino acids long. The V gene's germline CDR1 is SGHTA and CDR2 FQGNSA. J was trimmed by 1 base and V by 2 bases; bases with no gene match: 6. DNA for the CDR3: TGTGCCAGCAGCTTAAGGGCTAGCGGGCTGAACACCGGGGAGCTGTTTTTT. Its translation is CASSLRASGLNTGELFF.

The chain employs TRBV7-9 and TRBJ2-5, with 8 bases that match TRBD1. The CDR3 runs 17 residues. V was clipped by 0 bases and J by 2 bases; unmatched bases: 8. CDR1 and CDR2 (germline): SEHNR, FQNEAQ (reference sequence). The CDR3 sequence is CASSLAGQGRSQETQYF. Written as DNA, the CDR3 is TGTGCCAGCAGCTTAGCCGGACAGGGAAGGAGTCAAGAGACCCAGTACTTC.

V and J are TRBV2 and TRBJ2-7; 10 positions agree with TRBD1. Per germline, CDR1 SNHLY and CDR2 FYNNEI. Germline trimming cut 7 bases from V and 4 bases from J; bases unmatched to any gene: 10. The CDR3 extends over 15 amino acids. The CDR3 DNA follows: TGTGCCAGCATCTGCGGGACAGGGGTTCTGTACGAGCAGTACGTC. Amino acids: CASICGTGVLYEQYV.

This clonotype has just one count. This chain uses TRBV19 with TRBJ2-6; D is unclear. With 7 bases removed from V and 0 bases from J, the gap between germline ends came to 13 bases. The CDR3 has 16 residues. Per the germline V gene, CDR1 is LNHDA and CDR2 is SQIVND (reference sequence). CDR3 sequence: CASTGVPVSGANVLTF. CDR3 DNA: TGTGCCAGTACCGGAGTGCCGGTCTCTGGGGCCAACGTCCTGACTTTC.

This chain uses TRBV28 with TRBJ2-5, with a weak D call TRBD1 (5 bases). Germline assignment: CDR1 MDHEN and CDR2 SYDVKM. This CDR3 region has 16 residues. V gave up 5 bases and J gave up 3 bases, with 19 bases separating them. The DNA for the CDR3 is TGTGCCAGCAGTCTCCCCGTGTCCAGGGCAGAAGAGACCCAGTACTTC. Translating gives CASSLPVSRAEETQYF. Based on the CDR3 plus reference TRBV28 and TRBJ2-5, the full variable domain is DVKVTQSSRYLVKRTGEKVFLECVQDMDHENMFWYRQDPGLGLRLIYFSYDVKMKEKGDIPEGYSVSREKKERFSLILESASTNQTSMYLCASSLPVSRAEETQYFGPGTRLLVL.

This clonotype was counted many times. The chain employs TRBV6-2 or TRBV6-3 and TRBJ2-1, with D possibly TRBD2 on 6 matching bases. Germline V gene data show CDR1 as MNHEY and CDR2 as SVGEGT. Deletions cut 2 bases from V and 6 bases from J, with 8 bases between. This CDR3 spans 13 amino acids. For the CDR3, the DNA is TGTGCCAGCAGTTACGGGACTTCCAATGAGCAGTTCTTC. It yields the protein CASSYGTSNEQFF.